These 24 T cell receptor beta chains were sequenced from one sample in a study of a mutant IDH1 vaccine in newly diagnosed glioma. This sample's time point: week 35, safety follow-up. Mutant IDH1 20-mer peptide, at 300 ug, made up each vaccine dose, with topical imiquimod. The assay was immunoSEQ multiplex PCR, and TCRdb's table has in-frame clones only and misses some. Of around 32,000 clones listed, roughly 75% were seen once; the top ten hold 3.2%. No antigen has been assigned to these receptors. The sample was PBMCs, taken from a glioma patient whose treatment included an IDH1 peptide vaccine. The receptors come from a man aged 40-55 years with glioma. Some clones in this sample may be carry-over from other donors' samples.

The chain recombines TRBV5-1 with TRBJ1-1; TRBD1 is a possible D gene (5 bases). Germline-derived CDR1 and CDR2 are SGHRS and YFSETQ. The CDR3 runs to 16 residues. Trimming took 2 bases from V and 1 from J, leaving 15 bases between them. This chain's CDR3 is CASSFLPGTENTEAFF. The CDR3, as DNA: TGCGCCAGCAGCTTTCTACCCGGGACGGAGAACACTGAAGCTTTCTTT.

The chain is built from TRBV11-2 and TRBJ1-1; no reliable D call. The V end was cut by 0 bases, the J end by 5 bases, with 7 bases between. CDR1 and CDR2 (germline): SGHAT, FQNNGV. CDR3 length: 13 residues. The CDR3 here is CASSLDIRTEAFF. CDR3 nucleotide sequence: TGTGCCAGCAGCTTAGATATTCGGACTGAAGCTTTCTTT.

This clone was seen a handful of times. This chain connects TRBV27 to TRBJ2-7, with 8 bases matching TRBD1. The CDR3 totals 15 residues. Germline trimming cut 1 base from V and 6 bases from J; bases unmatched to any gene: 8. Germline V gene data show CDR1 as MNHEY and CDR2 as SMNVEV (reference sequence). CDR3 coding DNA: TGTGCCAGCAGTTTATATTTCGGACAGGGAGGCGAGCAGTACTTC. As protein: CASSLYFGQGGEQYF.

This chain uses TRBV2 with TRBJ1-1; a weak D match, TRBD1 (5 bases). The germline CDR1 and CDR2 sequences are SNHLY and FYNNEI. This CDR3 is built from 13 residues. Trimming cost V 11 bases and J 5 bases, with 18 bases left between them. This CDR3 reads CAGAEGFGTEAFF. CDR3 DNA sequence: TGTGCCGGGGCGGAGGGGTTCGGAACTGAAGCTTTCTTT.

The chain has TRBV7-6 and TRBJ1-1; the D is unclear. CDR1 and CDR2 (germline): SGHVS, FNYEAQ. Trimming removed 5 bases from V and 1 base from J, with 11 bases in between. The CDR3 extends over 14 amino acids. CDR3 amino acids: CASSVRASNTEAFF. CDR3 nucleotides: TGTGCCAGCAGCGTCCGGGCTTCGAACACTGAAGCTTTCTTT.

This sequence joins TRBV2 and TRBJ1-1; D uncertain. The CDR3 has 13 residues. Germline V CDR1 and CDR2: SNHLY, FYNNEI. The V and J ends lost 0 bases and 8 bases respectively, with 10 bases between them. The CDR3 loop is CASSEAEPTEAFF. The CDR3 DNA sequence: TGTGCCAGCAGTGAAGCGGAACCGACCGAAGCTTTCTTT.

The chain recombines TRBV18 with TRBJ1-4, with a possible D match to TRBD1 (5 bases). Trimming stripped 3 bases from V and 2 bases from J, with 10 bases between. Germline CDR1 reads KGHSH; CDR2 reads LQKENI. This CDR3 contains 15 residues. This CDR3 is CASSPTRGTNEKLFF. The CDR3 coding sequence is TGTGCCAGCTCACCTACCCGGGGGACTAATGAAAAACTGTTTTTT.

This chain uses TRBV6-1 with TRBJ1-2; 9 positions match TRBD1. The CDR3 runs 15 residues. V shed 6 bases, J shed 6 bases, and the junction held 11 bases outside the gene matches. Germline assignment: CDR1 MNHNS and CDR2 SASEGT. The CDR3 is CASRGDLGQGDGYTF. CDR3 sequence (DNA): TGTGCCAGCAGGGGGGATCTGGGACAGGGTGATGGCTACACCTTC.

The CDR3 loop reads CASSQNGQTHRNEQFF. The CDR3 DNA sequence: TGTGCCAGCAGCCAGAACGGACAGACACACAGGAATGAGCAGTTCTTC. V gene TRBV14 combines with J gene TRBJ2-1; maybe TRBD1 (6 bases). Trimming cost V 3 bases and J 7 bases, with 19 bases left between them. Germline V gives CDR1 SGHDN, CDR2 FVKESK. This CDR3 is 16 amino acids long.

This chain connects TRBV2 to TRBJ1-6; TRBD1 might be the D (6 bases). The CDR3 has 15 residues. CDR1 and CDR2 from the germline V gene are SNHLY and FYNNEI. V was trimmed by 4 bases and J by 3 bases, leaving 10 bases between them. CDR3 in amino acids: CASSAATGYNSPLHF. CDR3 in DNA: TGTGCCAGCAGTGCGGCGACAGGCTATAATTCACCCCTCCACTTT.

The V and J genes are TRBV7-2 and TRBJ2-7; TRBD2 aligns across 7 bases. Germline assignment: CDR1 SGHTA and CDR2 FQGNSA. The CDR3 has 12 residues. The trim removed 5 bases at V and 2 bases at J, leaving 0 bases unmatched. The CDR3 DNA sequence: TGTGCCAGCAGCCGGGGGGCCTACGAGCAGTACTTC. Residues: CASSRGAYEQYF.

This clone was observed a handful of times. CDR3 DNA sequence: TGTGCTAATAGATGGCCCCGACAGGGAAGCACCGGGGAGCTGTTTTTT. Encoded protein: CANRWPRQGSTGELFF. This rearrangement joins TRBV19 to TRBJ2-2, with 7 bases fitting TRBD1. Germline CDR1 LNHDA, CDR2 SQIVND (reference sequence). The CDR3 runs 16 residues.

The chain combines TRBV9 with TRBJ1-1; D remains unclear. V lost 0 bases, J lost 0 bases, and 12 bases lay in between. The CDR3 length is 16 residues. Germline CDR1 is SGDLS and CDR2 is YYNGEE. The CDR3 DNA reads as TGTGCCAGCAGCGTAGACGGCGGGAACTTGAACACTGAAGCTTTCTTT. Translating it yields CASSVDGGNLNTEAFF.

The chain employs TRBV14 and TRBJ2-1; maybe TRBD2 (5 bases). CDR1 is SGHDN, CDR2 FVKESK, per germline. The CDR3 totals 15 residues. V was cut by 1 base and J by 7 bases, with 14 bases left in between. The CDR3 loop is CASSQGRPEGNEQFF. Here the CDR3 DNA reads TGTGCCAGCAGCCAAGGCCGTCCAGAGGGAAATGAGCAGTTCTTC. Looking up the rest from reference TRBV14 and TRBJ2-1 gives the full variable domain: EAGVTQFPSHSVIEKGQTVTLRCDPISGHDNLYWYRRVMGKEIKFLLHFVKESKQDESGMPNNRFLAERTGGTYSTLKVQPAELEDSGVYFCASSQGRPEGNEQFFGPGTRLTVL.

The J gene is TRBJ1-1, the V gene TRBV14, with D maybe TRBD1 (5 bases). V was cut by 8 bases and J by 5 bases, with 9 bases left in between. Germline V gene sequence: CDR1 SGHDN, CDR2 FVKESK. The CDR3 totals 11 residues. The CDR3 sequence: CASAGYTEAFF. The CDR3 DNA follows: TGTGCCAGCGCAGGGTATACTGAAGCTTTCTTT.

This chain links TRBV6-1 with TRBJ1-3; perhaps TRBD1 as D (5 bases). There are 16 residues in the CDR3. The germline V and J ends were trimmed by 2 bases and 0 bases, with 11 bases remaining between them. From germline, CDR1 is MNHNS and CDR2 SASEGT. The CDR3 DNA reads as TGTGCCAGCAGTGAAATTGGGGACTTCTCTGGAAACACCATATATTTT. It yields the protein CASSEIGDFSGNTIYF.

This sequence joins TRBV7-2 and TRBJ1-5; D unclear. CDR1 SGHTA and CDR2 FQGNSA come from the germline V gene. The V gene lost 1 base and the J gene lost 0 bases, with 13 bases spanning the gap. CDR3 length: 17 amino acids. CDR3 loop: CASSLETQILSNQPQHF. CDR3 bases: TGTGCCAGCAGCTTAGAGACACAGATACTTAGCAATCAGCCCCAGCATTTT.

The V and J genes are TRBV6-5 and TRBJ2-2, with TRBD2 as a possible D gene (6 bases). CDR1 is MNHEY, CDR2 SVGAGI, per germline. The CDR3 spans 14 residues. Between the trimmed V and J ends, which lost 7 bases and 1 base, there was a span of 10 bases. CDR3 nucleotide sequence: TGTGCCAGCATGATGGGGGGGAACACCGGGGAGCTGTTTTTT. Translation: CASMMGGNTGELFF.

CDR3 region: CAWSVEEAYNSPLHF. The DNA for the CDR3 is TGTGCCTGGAGTGTTGAGGAGGCCTATAATTCACCCCTCCACTTT. V and J are TRBV30 and TRBJ1-6, with unresolved D. V was trimmed by 0 bases and J by 2 bases, leaving 8 bases between them. The CDR3 has 15 residues. In germline, CDR1 is GTSNPN, CDR2 SVGIG (reference sequence).

The genes are TRBV6-5 and TRBJ2-3; 7 bases are a match to TRBD1. This CDR3 region has 14 residues. With V trimmed by 0 bases and J by 3 bases, 0 bases remained unmatched. Germline-derived CDR1 and CDR2 are MNHEY and SVGAGI. This CDR3 reads CASSYSTGTDTQYF. DNA of the CDR3: TGTGCCAGCAGTTACTCGACAGGGACAGATACGCAGTATTTT.

This clone was seen a few times. The chain employs TRBV7-9 and TRBJ1-2, with 7 bases that match TRBD1. This CDR3 contains 15 residues. Germline V CDR1 and CDR2: SEHNR, FQNEAQ (reference sequence). Trimming cost V 1 base and J 7 bases; bases outside gene matches: 9. CDR3 protein: CASSLVTGDVGGYTF. The CDR3 DNA reads TGTGCCAGCAGCTTAGTAACAGGGGATGTGGGTGGCTACACCTTC.

The rearrangement joins TRBV6-5 to TRBJ2-7, with 10 bases lining up with TRBD1. The CDR3 has 16 residues. Per germline, CDR1 MNHEY and CDR2 SVGAGI. The ends lost 2 bases at V and 5 bases at J; junction bases unmatched: 9. DNA for the CDR3: TGTGCCAGCAGTTACCGGACCGGGACAGGGGCCCACGAGCAGTACTTC. Translated: CASSYRTGTGAHEQYF.

This clone was recorded a few times. The V call is TRBV29-1, the J call TRBJ2-5; 9 bases align to TRBD1. With 7 bases clipped from V and 5 bases from J, the junction kept 11 bases outside the gene matches. Germline-derived CDR1 and CDR2 are SQVTM and ANQGSEA. The CDR3 runs 14 residues. The chain's CDR3 is CSAPGTGPYETQYF. CDR3 DNA: TGCAGCGCTCCCGGGACAGGGCCCTACGAGACCCAGTACTTC.

The J gene is TRBJ1-3, the V gene TRBV6-6; weak D call: TRBD1 (5 bases). Deletions cut 6 bases from V and 2 bases from J, with 11 bases between. The V gene's germline CDR1 is MNHNY and CDR2 SVGAGI (reference sequence). The CDR3 is made up of 14 amino acids. As DNA, the CDR3 is TGTGCCAGCAGGGGGACGTATACTGGAAACACCATATATTTT. The encoded protein is CASRGTYTGNTIYF.